This record concerns one T cell receptor beta chain sequence. Its specific antigen is unknown. Base qualities are missing; no much larger clone stands one base away. Samples from volunteer blood donors who had recovered from COVID-19 were contributed by a second Seattle source. Whole blood was collected in K2EDTA tubes by collaborating institutions according to the institutions' own protocols. For TCRbeta analysis, collaborators shipped samples in one of three forms: frozen whole blood, isolated PBMCs, or DNA extracted from either of those sample types. TCRbeta CDR3 regions were amplified from genomic DNA by means of the immunoSEQ Assay, a bias-controlled multiplex PCR. In the source study's methods: Nucleated cell counts per sample were estimated from amplification of reference gene primers within the assay. Sequence reads were collapsed and filtered to measure the absolute abundance of every unique TCRbeta CDR3 rearrangement. Productive Simpson clonality was computed per sample as the square root of Simpson's diversity index over productive rearrangements. Not all clones reach the TCRdb copy of this immuneACCESS table, which keeps in-frame sequences only. Checked studies attribute under half of the gap to unresolved V genes and leave the rest unexplained. The V and J calls and the clone size are those of that table, but D and trimming were determined from the DNA. For this sample there are roughly 220,000 clones; 80% to 85% appear just once. Approximately 2.9% of the sample goes to the ten largest clones.

This record belongs to a study of blood T cell repertoires in COVID-19 (dated by TCRdb to the early 2020s). At the level of the whole study: Samples covering the acute and convalescent phases of COVID-19 were provided by collaborators in the United States, Italy and Spain. The prospective study material was composed of cDNA or gDNA derived from T cells, B-cell-depleted T cells, or PBMCs. The dataset comprised deeply sampled blood TCRbeta repertoires from subjects exposed to, actively infected with, or recovered from COVID-19. A freely available public database, intended as a resource for researchers studying the immune response to SARS-CoV-2, is where the repertoires were released. The samples were drawn from the first 160 participants of the ongoing ImmuneRACE study and from some 1,300 subjects provided by 6 global collaborators. The sample metadata nearly always contained a de-identified subject ID, COVID-19 status, age in years and sex. Where HLA class I and class II types were available, the types were taken from metadata supplied by the sample provider, not from assay-based typing. Findings and caveats that apply to the study as a whole: How much clinical and demographic metadata was included differed by source and by participant, and the metadata was provided uncurated.

The CDR3 starts with the cysteine, ends with the phenylalanine, and has 15 residues. Only the CDR3 region is kept as DNA, spanning 45 bases read in frame from base 1. A distance of 10 bases separates the germline ends of V and J, which lose 2 bases and 2 bases respectively. According to the germline V gene (reference sequence), CDR1 reads SEHNR and CDR2 reads FQNEAQ. This sequence originates from a woman younger than 45 who had recovered from COVID-19. Sequencing was carried out using peripheral blood. The receptor chain draws on TRBV7-9 and TRBJ1-3; no D gene can be assigned with confidence. Read as DNA, the sequence is TGTGCCAGCAGCTTAAAAATACTTACTGGAAACACCATATATTTT. It is translated as CASSLKILTGNTIYF.